Listed here are 28 T cell receptor beta chains from one sample, sequenced in a study of beta chain features in type 1 diabetes (dated 2018 in TCRdb). Summary of the overall study and its limitations: Type 1 diabetes patients showed a moderate but significant shortening of TCRB CDR3 length in all four CD4+ subsets.

For these receptors, no antigen is known. Library preparation employed the immunoSEQ multiplex PCR assay. All of the isolated RNA was reverse transcribed with the High Capacity cDNA Reverse Transcription Kit, so expressed TCRB transcripts were sequenced. Here the immuneACCESS table is served through TCRdb, limited to in-frame sequences with V and J called. Missing clones are a known gap in these copies; in checked studies unresolved V genes cover under half, and the rest lacks a known reason. The sample has 300,000 to 450,000 clones on record, around 12% of them singletons. Around 0.01% of the sample is taken by the ten largest. The specimen sequenced was naive CD4+ T cells from blood. According to the study, the label for this sample's cell subset or site signals: true naive CD4+ T cells. These receptors were obtained from a woman aged 18-29 years with type 1 diabetes.

The V call is TRBV13, the J call TRBJ1-1, with D tentatively TRBD1 (6 bases). The CDR3 runs 14 residues. V lost 8 bases and J lost 4, with 17 bases in between. Per the germline V gene, CDR1 is PRHDT and CDR2 is FYEKMQ (reference sequence). The CDR3 reads CASPLMGASTEAFF. In nucleotides, the CDR3 is TGTGCCAGCCCGTTAATGGGGGCGAGCACTGAAGCTTTCTTT.

Comment on this clone: The DNA is omitted, as the CDR3 cannot be located on it reliably, and the CDR3 follows TCRdb's listing. The genes are TRBV21-1 and TRBJ2-5; TRBD1 was called by the table and not checked on the DNA. TRBV21-1 is a documented pseudogene. The CDR3 spans 15 residues, counting both ends. The CDR3 spells CASSNWAGGAETQYF.

The genes are TRBV30 and TRBJ2-3, with D unresolved. Deletions cut 3 bases from V and 4 bases from J, with 14 bases between. CDR3 length: 14 amino acids. Germline V gives CDR1 GTSNPN, CDR2 SVGIG (reference sequence). The CDR3: CAWSRVYSSDTQYF. The CDR3 nucleotides read TGTGCCTGGAGCCGGGTCTATTCTTCAGATACGCAGTATTTT.

V gene TRBV30 combines with J gene TRBJ2-2; D perhaps matches TRBD1 (5 bases). The CDR3 contains 14 residues. Trimming cost V 6 bases and J 3 bases, with 14 bases left between them. The germline V gene encodes CDR1 GTSNPN and CDR2 SVGIG (reference sequence). CDR3 in DNA: TGTGCCTGCCCGGGTGGACAAGACACCGGGGAGCTGTTTTTT. Protein sequence: CACPGGQDTGELFF.

Turning to this clone: Other DNA sequences in this sample translate to the same CDR3. The chain employs TRBV29-1 and TRBJ1-6; D is undetermined. V lost 4 bases and J 7 bases, leaving 11 bases between the germline ends. The length of the CDR3 is 13 residues. The germline V gene has CDR1 SQVTM and CDR2 ANQGSEA. The DNA of the CDR3 is TGCAGCGTTGCCGGAGGGCCAAATTCACCCCTCCACTTT. Translation gives CSVAGGPNSPLHF.

This clone occurred a few times. Other DNA variants within this sample encode the same CDR3. The chain employs TRBV10-3 and TRBJ2-5; 7 nucleotides align to TRBD2. CDR1 and CDR2 from the germline V gene are ENHRY and SYGVKD. The trim removed 4 bases at V and 4 bases at J, leaving 3 bases unmatched. The CDR3 length is 13 residues. DNA of the CDR3: TGTGCCATCAGTGGGACTAGTCGAGAGACCCAGTACTTC. As protein: CAISGTSRETQYF.

This clone was seen more than once but under ten times. The chain links TRBV7-9 to TRBJ1-5; 8 positions agree with TRBD1. The CDR3 has 14 amino acids. The germline CDR1 and CDR2 sequences are SEHNR and FQNEAQ (reference sequence). The V gene end was trimmed by 5 bases and the J gene end by 11 bases; junction bases not matched to a gene: 11. The CDR3, as DNA: TGTGCCAGCAGCGAGACAGGGGCCGGCCCGGCCCAGCATTTT. Encoded protein: CASSETGAGPAQHF.

This clone was picked up a small number of times. The chain employs TRBV19 and TRBJ2-5; 10 bases are shared with TRBD2. Trimming took 5 bases from V and 5 from J; bases not matched to a gene: 5. The CDR3 is 14 residues long. Germline V CDR1 and CDR2: LNHDA, SQIVND (reference sequence). Here the CDR3 DNA reads TGTGCCAGTAGTCCAACTAGCGGGGTGGAGACCCAGTACTTC. It translates to CASSPTSGVETQYF.

The table lists this clone with a few counts. The V gene is TRBV7-9, the J gene TRBJ1-6, with TRBD1 as a possible D gene (6 bases). Germline V gives CDR1 SEHNR, CDR2 FQNEAQ (reference sequence). The V and J ends lost 4 bases and 6 bases respectively, with 10 bases between them. The CDR3 consists of 14 residues. CDR3 amino acids: CASSSGQLNSPLHF. As DNA, the CDR3 is TGTGCCAGCAGCTCCGGACAGCTTAATTCACCCCTCCACTTT.

The chain carries TRBV11-2 and TRBJ1-1, with D tentatively TRBD1 (6 bases). The CDR3 length is 13 residues. Germline values: CDR1 SGHAT, CDR2 FQNNGV. V lost 2 bases and J lost 4, with 8 bases in between. CDR3: CASSLQGITEAFF. CDR3 DNA: TGTGCCAGCAGCTTACAGGGGATCACTGAAGCTTTCTTT.

V and J are TRBV5-6 and TRBJ2-4; 8 bases fit TRBD1. The V gene end was trimmed by 4 bases and the J gene end by 8 bases; junction bases not matched to a gene: 8. The CDR3 length is 14 residues. Germline lookup yields CDR1 SGHDT and CDR2 YYEEEE. CDR3 sequence: CASSTGQGGDIQYF. CDR3 coding DNA: TGTGCCAGCAGCACCGGACAGGGCGGAGACATTCAGTACTTC.

This clone was picked up a small number of times. The rearrangement links TRBV7-9 to TRBJ1-1; weak D call: TRBD1 (5 bases). CDR3 length: 12 amino acids. Per the germline V gene, CDR1 is SEHNR and CDR2 is FQNEAQ (reference sequence). Trimming left V 8 bases short and J 3 bases short, with 10 bases between. The CDR3 nucleotides are TGTGCCAGCCGTGAACAGGACACTGAAGCTTTCTTT. Protein: CASREQDTEAFF.

The V call is TRBV7-9, the J call TRBJ1-2, with D unclear. Germline CDR1 reads SEHNR; CDR2 reads FQNEAQ (reference sequence). The CDR3 spans 12 residues. Trimming removed 4 bases at V and 4 bases at J, with 7 bases between. This CDR3 is CASSYASYGYTF. The CDR3 coding sequence is TGTGCCAGCAGCTATGCCAGCTATGGCTACACCTTC.

The genes are TRBV9 and TRBJ1-1, with TRBD1 identical over 7 bases. Looked up from germline, CDR1 is SGDLS and CDR2 is YYNGEE. V lost 3 bases and J lost 4; bases outside the gene matches: 9. The CDR3 consists of 15 residues. The CDR3, as DNA: TGTGCCAGCAGCGCCTCCGGGACAGATTTCACTGAAGCTTTCTTT. Amino acid sequence: CASSASGTDFTEAFF.

This clone has a handful of counts. The chain links TRBV2 to TRBJ1-5; possibly TRBD1 for D (6 bases). The CDR3 runs 14 residues. The V gene's germline CDR1 is SNHLY and CDR2 FYNNEI. Trimming took 5 bases from V and 2 from J, leaving 10 bases between them. The CDR3 protein is CASSPNRGNQPQHF. Written as DNA, the CDR3 is TGTGCCAGCAGTCCTAACAGGGGCAATCAGCCCCAGCATTTT.

This clone appeared a few times. The rearrangement uses TRBV18 and TRBJ2-1, with a possible D match to TRBD2 (5 bases). CDR1 KGHSH and CDR2 LQKENI come from the germline V gene. V lost 2 bases and J 4 bases, leaving 12 bases between the germline ends. The CDR3 covers 15 residues. This CDR3 is CASSPMGSLYNEQFF. As DNA, the CDR3 is TGTGCCAGCTCACCAATGGGGAGCTTGTACAATGAGCAGTTCTTC.

The table lists this clone with a few counts. The chain couples TRBV5-1 to TRBJ2-5, with 14 bases identical to TRBD2. CDR1 and CDR2 from the germline V gene are SGHRS and YFSETQ. CDR3 size: 17 residues. Trimming took 1 base from V and 5 from J; bases not matched to a gene: 7. CDR3 loop: CASSLTRLAGGTETQYF. Written as DNA, the CDR3 is TGCGCCAGCAGCTTGACGCGACTAGCGGGAGGGACGGAGACCCAGTACTTC. The full variable domain, in which reference TRBV5-1 and TRBJ2-5 provide the parts outside the CDR3, is KAGVTQTPRYLIKTRGQQVTLSCSPISGHRSVSWYQQTPGQGLQFLFEYFSETQRNKGNFPGRFSGRQFSNSRSEMNVSTLELGDSALYLCASSLTRLAGGTETQYFGPGTRLLVL.

This clone was picked up a small number of times. This rearrangement joins TRBV30 to TRBJ2-1; no definite D call. Germline V gene lookup returns CDR1 GTSNPN and CDR2 SVGIG (reference sequence). This CDR3 is built from 13 residues. V was cut by 4 bases and J by 0 bases, with 7 bases left in between. The CDR3: CAWTASSYNEQFF. Written as DNA, the CDR3 is TGTGCCTGGACAGCGAGCTCCTACAATGAGCAGTTCTTC.

This chain uses TRBV30 with TRBJ2-5; a weak D match, TRBD2 (6 bases). CDR1 and CDR2 (germline): GTSNPN, SVGIG (reference sequence). V was clipped by 3 bases and J by 4 bases, with 12 bases between them. The length of the CDR3 is 13 residues. The CDR3 is CAWSILGGETQYF. The CDR3 DNA reads TGTGCCTGGAGCATTCTCGGGGGAGAGACCCAGTACTTC.

The chain uses TRBV11-3 and TRBJ2-7, with TRBD2 matching over 7 bases. V lost 5 bases to trimming and J lost 3 bases; unmatched junction nucleotides: 7. Per the germline V gene, CDR1 is SGHNT and CDR2 is YENEEA. This CDR3 contains 14 residues. The CDR3: CASSTWEGHYEQYF. As DNA, the CDR3 is TGTGCCAGCAGCACTTGGGAGGGGCACTACGAGCAGTACTTC.

The CDR3 region is CSVEDSSYGYTF. CDR3 DNA sequence: TGCAGCGTTGAAGACTCCTCCTATGGCTACACCTTC. V usage is TRBV29-1 and J usage is TRBJ1-2; unclear D gene. Germline CDR1 is SQVTM and CDR2 is ANQGSEA. The V gene lost 0 bases and the J gene lost 4 bases, with 6 bases spanning the gap. The CDR3 extends over 12 amino acids.

This chain connects TRBV7-9 to TRBJ1-6, with D perhaps TRBD1 (5 bases). This CDR3 is 14 amino acids long. Trimming removed 0 bases at V and 15 bases at J, with 15 bases between. Germline CDR1 is SEHNR and CDR2 is FQNEAQ (reference sequence). The DNA of the CDR3 is TGTGCCAGCAGCTTAGCGGGTGCGGGGGTGGTCCTCCACTTT. Its translation is CASSLAGAGVVLHF.

This clone was observed a handful of times. The J gene is TRBJ2-7, the V gene TRBV28, with D hard to call. Germline lookup yields CDR1 MDHEN and CDR2 SYDVKM. The CDR3 sequence is 12 residues long. V lost 6 bases and J 3 bases, leaving 9 bases between the germline ends. The CDR3 DNA sequence: TGTGCCAGCAGGGAGCGTGGCTACGAGCAGTACTTC. Translating it yields CASRERGYEQYF. Drawing the rest from reference TRBV28 and TRBJ2-7, the complete variable domain is DVKVTQSSRYLVKRTGEKVFLECVQDMDHENMFWYRQDPGLGLRLIYFSYDVKMKEKGDIPEGYSVSREKKERFSLILESASTNQTSMYLCASRERGYEQYFGPGTRLTVT.

The chain links TRBV4-3 to TRBJ2-3, with D possibly being TRBD2 (6 bases). CDR3 length: 15 residues. The V gene lost 4 bases and the J gene lost 2 bases, with 13 bases spanning the gap. From germline, CDR1 is LGHNA and CDR2 YSLEER. The CDR3 DNA is TGCGCCAGCAGCCGGGGGGACGGCTTCACAGATACGCAGTATTTT. Encoded protein: CASSRGDGFTDTQYF.

This chain links TRBV7-9 with TRBJ1-2; no firm D call. Trimming removed 5 bases from V and 7 bases from J, with 14 bases in between. CDR1 and CDR2 (germline): SEHNR, FQNEAQ (reference sequence). The CDR3 has 13 amino acids. The CDR3 region has the DNA TGTGCCAGCAGCCCCGAGCCCGAGCTTGGCTACACCTTC. The encoded protein is CASSPEPELGYTF. The full variable domain, completed using reference TRBV7-9 and TRBJ1-2, is DTGVSQNPRHKITKRGQNVTFRCDPISEHNRLYWYRQTLGQGPEFLTYFQNEAQLEKSRLLSDRFSAERPKGSFSTLEIQRTEQGDSAMYLCASSPEPELGYTFGSGTRLTVV.

This clone has more than one count but fewer than ten. The rearrangement links TRBV14 to TRBJ2-7; D unresolved. Germline loops: CDR1 SGHDN, CDR2 FVKESK. The CDR3 has 11 amino acids. The germline V and J ends were trimmed by 3 bases and 5 bases, with 5 bases remaining between them. In nucleotides, the CDR3 is TGTGCCAGCAGCCATGCGGACGAGCAGTACTTC. The encoded protein is CASSHADEQYF.

CDR3 residues: CATSRTPLGSFNEQFF. CDR3 in DNA: TGTGCCACCAGCAGGACCCCTTTGGGCAGTTTCAATGAGCAGTTCTTC. This chain connects TRBV15 to TRBJ2-1, with no clear D. CDR1 is LNHNV and CDR2 is YYDKDF in the germline V gene (reference sequence). The CDR3 runs to 16 residues. V lost 3 bases to trimming and J lost 6 bases, with 18 bases between them.

The V and J genes are TRBV19 and TRBJ1-1, with D possibly matching TRBD1 (5 bases). The CDR3 totals 13 residues. CDR1 and CDR2 (germline): LNHDA, SQIVND (reference sequence). V shed 3 bases and J shed 8 bases, with 13 bases lying between them. CDR3 in amino acids: CASSIDSQIEAFF. The CDR3 DNA follows: TGTGCCAGTAGTATCGACAGTCAAATAGAAGCTTTCTTT.